These 26 T cell receptor beta chains came from one sample sequenced in a study of blood T cell repertoires in COVID-19. Profiling relied on immunoSEQ multiplex PCR, and the TCRdb table lists in-frame clones only, not all of them. The data show 130,000 or so clones, with under 85% seen just once and roughly 1.5% held by the top ten. The sample taken for sequencing was peripheral blood. These receptors came from a human donor in a cohort sampled during active COVID-19.

The chain carries TRBV27 and TRBJ1-2; D might be TRBD1 (5 bases). Germline CDR1 is MNHEY and CDR2 is SMNVEV (reference sequence). The CDR3 length is 16 residues. V was pared by 6 bases and J by 4 bases, with 21 bases between. CDR3 coding DNA: TGTGCCAGCAGAAGTCAGAATTGGGGGAGGATCTATGGCTACACCTTC. This gives the protein CASRSQNWGRIYGYTF.

This clone came up once. The gene calls are TRBV19 and TRBJ1-5; D is unclear. V lost 5 bases to trimming and J lost 6 bases, with 14 bases between them. This CDR3 comprises 14 residues. Germline assignment: CDR1 LNHDA and CDR2 SQIVND (reference sequence). The CDR3 nucleotides read TGTGCCAGTAGTTCGGACTTCGCGGGTCAGCCCCAGCATTTT. Translation: CASSSDFAGQPQHF.

The chain combines TRBV2 with TRBJ1-1, with TRBD1 identical over 7 bases. Trimming removed 7 bases from V and 4 bases from J; junction bases left unmatched: 9. The CDR3 is made up of 14 amino acids. Germline V CDR1 and CDR2: SNHLY, FYNNEI. In nucleotides, the CDR3 is TGTGCCAGCACTCAGACAGGGAGTGGCACTGAAGCTTTCTTT. It encodes CASTQTGSGTEAFF.

In its sample, this clone was seen a few times. The rearrangement links TRBV7-9 to TRBJ2-7; 10 bases fit TRBD1. The CDR3 has 14 amino acids. Germline V lookup: CDR1 SEHNR, CDR2 FQNEAQ (reference sequence). Trimming took 5 bases from V and 2 from J; bases not matched to a gene: 3. The CDR3 DNA follows: TGTGCCAGCAGCCGGACAGGGGGGACCTACGAGCAGTACTTC. Its protein is CASSRTGGTYEQYF.

The genes are TRBV29-1 and TRBJ1-1; D is unclear. V lost 7 bases and J lost 8, with 11 bases in between. Per the germline V gene, CDR1 is SQVTM and CDR2 is ANQGSEA. This CDR3 comprises 10 residues. This chain's CDR3 is CSASTVEAFF. In DNA form, the CDR3 reads TGCAGCGCCTCAACAGTAGAAGCTTTCTTT.

The V gene is TRBV28, the J gene TRBJ1-3, with TRBD1 as a possible D gene (6 bases). With 2 bases removed from V and 5 bases from J, the gap between germline ends came to 13 bases. This CDR3 has 15 amino acids. Germline values: CDR1 MDHEN, CDR2 SYDVKM. In DNA form, the CDR3 reads TGTGCCAGCAGTTTAACCGGGACACCTAGAAACACCATATATTTT. As protein: CASSLTGTPRNTIYF.

V usage is TRBV24-1 and J usage is TRBJ2-2; 7 bases map to TRBD1. V dropped 12 bases and J dropped 7; count of bases not matched to a gene: 7. The CDR3 loop spans 12 amino acids. Germline V gene lookup returns CDR1 KGHDR and CDR2 SFDVKD. The CDR3 region is CALQGGGGELFF. CDR3 in DNA: TGTGCCCTCCAAGGGGGCGGCGGGGAGCTGTTTTTT.

The chain links TRBV10-3 to TRBJ1-1, with D possibly TRBD1 on 5 matching bases. From germline, CDR1 is ENHRY and CDR2 SYGVKD. V was clipped by 0 bases and J by 5 bases, with 16 bases between them. The CDR3 loop spans 16 amino acids. The CDR3 region is CAISESITRGRTEAFF. As DNA, the CDR3 is TGTGCCATCAGTGAGTCGATTACACGGGGGAGGACTGAAGCTTTCTTT.

This clone was detected a few times. The chain has TRBV19 and TRBJ1-6; no reliable D call. CDR1 is LNHDA and CDR2 is SQIVND in the germline V gene (reference sequence). Trimming pared 8 bases from V and 10 bases from J, leaving 12 bases between. This CDR3 has 12 residues. DNA for the CDR3: TGTGCCAGTGGTACTCTTTCGTCACCCCTCCACTTT. As protein: CASGTLSSPLHF.

The gene calls are TRBV5-6 and TRBJ2-1; 9 bases align to TRBD1. This CDR3 is built from 15 residues. The ends lost 4 bases at V and 6 bases at J; junction bases unmatched: 8. In germline, CDR1 is SGHDT, CDR2 YYEEEE. The CDR3 DNA is TGTGCCAGCAGCCCTGGGACAGGGTTTGTCAATGAGCAGTTCTTC. Its protein is CASSPGTGFVNEQFF.

The chain recombines TRBV21-1 with TRBJ2-5; the table's D call, TRBD2, was not checked against the DNA. TRBV21-1 is marked as a pseudogene. The CDR3 length is 17 residues. CDR3 loop: CASSKASARTEGETQYF. DNA of the CDR3: TGTGCCAGCAGCAAAGCTTCCGCTAGGACGGAGGGCGAGACCCAGTACTTC.

The J gene is TRBJ2-1, the V gene TRBV5-4; weak D call: TRBD2 (5 bases). The CDR3 sequence is 16 residues long. Germline CDR1 is SGHNT and CDR2 is YYREEE (reference sequence). The V end was cut by 0 bases, the J end by 1 base, with 11 bases between. The CDR3 DNA follows: TGTGCCAGCAGCTTGGATCCCCGGGGATCCTACAATGAGCAGTTCTTC. Amino acid sequence: CASSLDPRGSYNEQFF.

The rearrangement links TRBV7-3 to TRBJ2-1; 10 nucleotides agree with TRBD1. J lost 5 bases, V lost 1 base, and 5 bases had no gene match. The germline V gene encodes CDR1 SGHTA and CDR2 FQGTGA. The CDR3 sequence is 16 residues long. CDR3 amino acids: CASSLNAGQGNNEQFF. The CDR3 DNA follows: TGTGCCAGCAGCTTAAATGCGGGACAGGGGAACAATGAGCAGTTCTTC.

The chain recombines TRBV10-3 with TRBJ2-3, with 8 nucleotides matching TRBD1. Per germline, CDR1 ENHRY and CDR2 SYGVKD. The CDR3 loop spans 16 amino acids. The V gene end was trimmed by 6 bases and the J gene end by 5 bases; junction bases not matched to a gene: 13. CDR3 coding DNA: TGTGCCATCAGGGATGCCGGGACAGGCCTGGGAGATACGCAGTATTTT. It encodes CAIRDAGTGLGDTQYF.

The chain couples TRBV27 to TRBJ2-1, with 7 bases identical to TRBD2. Germline V gives CDR1 MNHEY, CDR2 SMNVEV (reference sequence). The CDR3 loop spans 15 amino acids. V dropped 6 bases and J dropped 4; count of bases not matched to a gene: 9. The CDR3 nucleotides read TGTGCCAGCAGACACCCGGGAGGACGGTACAATGAGCAGTTCTTC. This encodes CASRHPGGRYNEQFF.

The V gene is TRBV25-1, the J gene TRBJ2-2; 16 bases agree with TRBD2. Unmatched junction bases numbered 6, after V lost 7 bases and J lost 4 bases. This CDR3 is 17 amino acids long. The germline CDR1 and CDR2 sequences are MGHDK and SYGVNS. The CDR3 reads CASTGLAGGPGTGELFF. In DNA, the CDR3 is TGTGCCAGCACGGGACTAGCGGGAGGGCCGGGCACCGGGGAGCTGTTTTTT.

The DNA of the CDR3 is TGTGCCAGCAGTTCCGCGGGGGGCCCCTATCAGCCCCAGCATTTT. It translates to CASSSAGGPYQPQHF. The V call is TRBV28, the J call TRBJ1-5, with D perhaps matching TRBD1 (6 bases). Trimming took 4 bases from V and 5 from J, leaving 15 bases between them. CDR3 length equals 15 residues. Germline CDR1 and CDR2: MDHEN and SYDVKM.

This chain uses TRBV6-6 with TRBJ2-1; TRBD1 agrees at 12 bases. CDR3 length equals 16 residues. After removal of 10 bases from V and 0 bases from J, the junction contained 7 bases not matched to a gene. CDR1 and CDR2 from the germline V gene are MNHNY and SVGAGI (reference sequence). The CDR3, as DNA: TGTGCCATCGCGGGACAGGGGGCGGCCTCCTACAATGAGCAGTTCTTC. This gives the protein CAIAGQGAASYNEQFF.

V gene TRBV13 combines with J gene TRBJ1-3; D gene uncertain. The V gene's germline CDR1 is PRHDT and CDR2 FYEKMQ (reference sequence). This CDR3 spans 15 amino acids. Trimming shortened V by 1 base and J by 4 bases, and 11 bases separated the two germline ends. The CDR3 is CASSLAWEAGNTIYF. In DNA, the CDR3 is TGTGCCAGCAGCTTAGCATGGGAGGCCGGAAACACCATATATTTT.

The J gene is TRBJ2-1, the V gene TRBV3-1 (or the pseudogene TRBV3-2); TRBD1 is a possible D gene (6 bases). CDR3 length equals 15 residues. The germline V gene encodes CDR1 LGHDT and CDR2 YNNKEL (reference sequence). Trimming stripped 4 bases from V and 9 bases from J, with 19 bases between. The CDR3 spells CASSPKAPLGAEQFF. The CDR3, as DNA: TGTGCCAGCAGCCCGAAGGCACCACTGGGGGCTGAGCAGTTCTTC.

The chain employs TRBV27 and TRBJ2-2; possibly TRBD1 for D (6 bases). V lost 5 bases and J 2 bases, leaving 12 bases between the germline ends. The CDR3 extends over 15 amino acids. CDR1 MNHEY and CDR2 SMNVEV come from the germline V gene (reference sequence). This CDR3 is CASSNRDINTGELFF. In DNA form, the CDR3 reads TGTGCCAGCAGTAACCGGGACATTAACACCGGGGAGCTGTTTTTT.

The V and J genes are TRBV30 and TRBJ2-6; D possibly corresponds to TRBD1 (5 bases). The CDR3 has 14 residues. Between the trimmed V and J ends, which lost 7 bases and 1 base, there was a span of 11 bases. Per germline, CDR1 GTSNPN and CDR2 SVGIG (reference sequence). The CDR3 loop is CASKSGSGANVLTF. The CDR3 DNA follows: TGTGCCTCAAAATCAGGGTCTGGGGCCAACGTCCTGACTTTC.

This clone was recorded only once. This sequence joins TRBV6-5 and TRBJ2-3; 7 bases agree with TRBD2. The trim removed 6 bases at V and 0 bases at J, leaving 6 bases unmatched. Germline lookup yields CDR1 MNHEY and CDR2 SVGAGI. CDR3 length: 15 residues. The CDR3 sequence is CASRVSGSSTDTQYF. CDR3 sequence (DNA): TGTGCCAGCAGGGTTAGCGGGTCGAGCACAGATACGCAGTATTTT.

The chain recombines TRBV5-4 with TRBJ2-5; 12 bases are a match to TRBD2. The CDR3 runs to 17 residues. With V trimmed by 0 bases and J by 5 bases, 8 bases remained unmatched. Germline V CDR1 and CDR2: SGHNT, YYREEE (reference sequence). CDR3 in amino acids: CASSLGRLAGARETQYF. The CDR3 coding sequence is TGTGCCAGCAGCTTGGGTCGACTAGCGGGAGCTCGGGAGACCCAGTACTTC.

The chain uses TRBV14 and TRBJ1-1; D gene ambiguous. V lost 0 bases and J lost 0, with 8 bases in between. CDR1 SGHDN and CDR2 FVKESK come from the germline V gene. This CDR3 is built from 15 residues. The CDR3 protein is CASSQEIGMNTEAFF. CDR3 nucleotide sequence: TGTGCCAGCAGCCAAGAGATTGGCATGAACACTGAAGCTTTCTTT. Full variable domain (rest looked up from reference TRBV14 and TRBJ1-1): EAGVTQFPSHSVIEKGQTVTLRCDPISGHDNLYWYRRVMGKEIKFLLHFVKESKQDESGMPNNRFLAERTGGTYSTLKVQPAELEDSGVYFCASSQEIGMNTEAFFGQGTRLTVV.

This rearrangement joins TRBV5-8 to TRBJ2-5; 9 nucleotides agree with TRBD2. Germline V gene lookup returns CDR1 SGHTS and CDR2 YDEGEE. The CDR3 totals 14 residues. V shed 3 bases, J shed 2 bases, and the junction held 2 bases outside the gene matches. In DNA form, the CDR3 reads TGTGCCAGCAGCTACACTAGCGGGCAAGAGACCCAGTACTTC. Amino acid sequence: CASSYTSGQETQYF.